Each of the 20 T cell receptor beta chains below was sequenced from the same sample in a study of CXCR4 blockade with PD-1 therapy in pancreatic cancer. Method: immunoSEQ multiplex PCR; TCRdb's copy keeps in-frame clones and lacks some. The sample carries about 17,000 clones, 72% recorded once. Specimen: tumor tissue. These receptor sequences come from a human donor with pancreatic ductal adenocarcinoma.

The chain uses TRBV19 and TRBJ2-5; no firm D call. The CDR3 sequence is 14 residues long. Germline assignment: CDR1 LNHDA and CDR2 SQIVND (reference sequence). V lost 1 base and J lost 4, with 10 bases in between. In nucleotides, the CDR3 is TGTGCCAGTAGTATAGGCAGGTCGGGAGAGACCCAGTACTTC. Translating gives CASSIGRSGETQYF.

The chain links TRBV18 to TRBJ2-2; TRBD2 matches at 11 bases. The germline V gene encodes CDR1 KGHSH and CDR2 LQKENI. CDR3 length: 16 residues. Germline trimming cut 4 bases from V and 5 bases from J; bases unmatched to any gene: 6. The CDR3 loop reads CASSLQGTSGTGELFF. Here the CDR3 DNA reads TGTGCCAGCTCACTCCAAGGGACTAGCGGTACCGGGGAGCTGTTTTTT.

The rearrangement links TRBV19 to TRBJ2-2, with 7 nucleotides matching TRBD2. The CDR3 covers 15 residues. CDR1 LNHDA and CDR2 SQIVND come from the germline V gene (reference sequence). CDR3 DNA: TGTGCTACCTCGGGCGGGAGCCCGAACACCGGGGAGCTGTTTTTT. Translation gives CATSGGSPNTGELFF.

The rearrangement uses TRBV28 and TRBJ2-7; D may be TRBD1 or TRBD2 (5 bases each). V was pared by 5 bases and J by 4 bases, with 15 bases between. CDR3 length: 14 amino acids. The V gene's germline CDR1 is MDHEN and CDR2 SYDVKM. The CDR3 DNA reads TGTGCCAGCAGTGCCCTGGGACGGCTGTACGAGCAGTACTTC. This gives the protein CASSALGRLYEQYF.

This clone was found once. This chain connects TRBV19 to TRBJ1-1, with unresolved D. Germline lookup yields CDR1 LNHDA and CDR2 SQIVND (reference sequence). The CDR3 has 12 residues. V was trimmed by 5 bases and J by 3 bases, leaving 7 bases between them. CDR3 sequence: CASSESYTEAFF. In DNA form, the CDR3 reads TGTGCCAGTAGTGAATCGTACACTGAAGCTTTCTTT.

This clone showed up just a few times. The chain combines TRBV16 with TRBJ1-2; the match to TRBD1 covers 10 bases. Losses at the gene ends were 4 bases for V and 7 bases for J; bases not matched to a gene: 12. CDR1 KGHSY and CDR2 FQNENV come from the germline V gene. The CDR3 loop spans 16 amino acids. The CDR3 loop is CASSRPPGQGKGGYTF. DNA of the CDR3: TGTGCCAGCAGCCGACCTCCGGGACAGGGGAAAGGTGGCTACACCTTC.

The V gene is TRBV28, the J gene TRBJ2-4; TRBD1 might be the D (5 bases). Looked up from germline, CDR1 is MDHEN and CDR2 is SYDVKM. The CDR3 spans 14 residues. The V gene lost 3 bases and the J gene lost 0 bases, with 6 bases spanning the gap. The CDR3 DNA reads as TGTGCCAGCAGTTTTGGGGCAGCCAAAAACATTCAGTACTTC. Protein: CASSFGAAKNIQYF.

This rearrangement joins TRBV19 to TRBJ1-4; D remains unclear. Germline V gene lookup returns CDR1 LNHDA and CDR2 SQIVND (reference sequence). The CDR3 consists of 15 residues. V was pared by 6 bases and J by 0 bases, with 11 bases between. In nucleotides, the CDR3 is TGTGCCAGTAGGGAGGGTTCTGCAACTAATGAAAAACTGTTTTTT. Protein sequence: CASREGSATNEKLFF.

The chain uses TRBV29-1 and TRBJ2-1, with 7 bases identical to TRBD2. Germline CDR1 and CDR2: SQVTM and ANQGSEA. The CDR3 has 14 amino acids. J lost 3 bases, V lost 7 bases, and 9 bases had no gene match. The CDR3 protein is CSAHGGRGYNEQFF. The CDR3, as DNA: TGCAGCGCCCATGGCGGGAGAGGCTACAATGAGCAGTTCTTC.

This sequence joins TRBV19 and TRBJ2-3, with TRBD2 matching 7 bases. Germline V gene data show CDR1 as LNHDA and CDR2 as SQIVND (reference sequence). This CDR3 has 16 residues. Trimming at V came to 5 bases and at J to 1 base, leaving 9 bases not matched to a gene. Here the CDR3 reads CASSLRGTSRTDTQYF. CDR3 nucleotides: TGTGCCAGTAGTTTGCGGGGGACTTCCCGCACAGATACGCAGTATTTT.

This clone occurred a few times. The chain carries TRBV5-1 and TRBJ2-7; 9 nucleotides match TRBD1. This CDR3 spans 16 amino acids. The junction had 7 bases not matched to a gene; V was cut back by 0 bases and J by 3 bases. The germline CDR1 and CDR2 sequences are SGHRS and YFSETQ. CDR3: CASSLEITGGGYEQYF. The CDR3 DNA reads TGCGCCAGCAGCTTGGAGATAACAGGGGGCGGCTACGAGCAGTACTTC.

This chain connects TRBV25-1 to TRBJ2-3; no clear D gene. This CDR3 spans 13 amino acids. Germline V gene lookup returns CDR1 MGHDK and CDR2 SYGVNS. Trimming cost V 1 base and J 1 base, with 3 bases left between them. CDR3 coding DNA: TGTGCCAGCAGTGAATGGGGCACAGATACGCAGTATTTT. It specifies CASSEWGTDTQYF.

The CDR3 sequence is CASSIGALPTNEQFF. DNA of the CDR3: TGTGCCAGTAGTATAGGGGCACTACCTACCAATGAGCAGTTCTTC. The chain links TRBV19 to TRBJ2-1; D uncertain. CDR1 LNHDA and CDR2 SQIVND come from the germline V gene (reference sequence). CDR3 length: 15 amino acids. V was shortened by 1 base and J by 6 bases, with 13 bases between the two germline ends.

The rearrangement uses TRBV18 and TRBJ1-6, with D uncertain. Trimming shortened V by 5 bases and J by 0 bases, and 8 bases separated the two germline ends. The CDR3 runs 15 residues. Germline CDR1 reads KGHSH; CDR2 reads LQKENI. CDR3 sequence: CASSSSSSYNSPLHF. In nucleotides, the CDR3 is TGTGCCAGCTCATCCTCGAGCTCCTATAATTCACCCCTCCACTTT. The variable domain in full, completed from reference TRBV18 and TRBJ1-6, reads NAGVMQNPRHLVRRRGQEARLRCSPMKGHSHVYWYRQLPEEGLKFMVYLQKENIIDESGMPKERFSAEFPKEGPSILRIQQVVRGDSAAYFCASSSSSSYNSPLHFGNGTRLTVT.

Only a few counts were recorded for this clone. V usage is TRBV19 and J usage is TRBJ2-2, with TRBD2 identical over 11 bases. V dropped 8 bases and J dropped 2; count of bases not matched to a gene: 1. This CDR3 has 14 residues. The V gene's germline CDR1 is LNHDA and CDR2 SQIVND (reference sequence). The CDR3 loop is CASGTSGNTGELFF. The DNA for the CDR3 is TGTGCCAGTGGGACTAGCGGAAACACCGGGGAGCTGTTTTTT.

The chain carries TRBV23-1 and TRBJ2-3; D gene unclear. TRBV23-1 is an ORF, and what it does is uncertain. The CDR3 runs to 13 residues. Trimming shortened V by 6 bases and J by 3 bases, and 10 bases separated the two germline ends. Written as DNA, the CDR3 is TGCGCCAGCAGCTTAGCAGCGACAGATACGCAGTATTTT. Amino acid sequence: CASSLAATDTQYF.

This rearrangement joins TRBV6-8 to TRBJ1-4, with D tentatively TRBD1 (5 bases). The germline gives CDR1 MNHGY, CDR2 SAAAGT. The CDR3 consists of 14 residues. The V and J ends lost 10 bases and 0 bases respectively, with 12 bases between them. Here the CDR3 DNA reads TGTGCCATCAGACAGAGTGCAACTAATGAAAAACTGTTTTTT. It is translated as CAIRQSATNEKLFF.

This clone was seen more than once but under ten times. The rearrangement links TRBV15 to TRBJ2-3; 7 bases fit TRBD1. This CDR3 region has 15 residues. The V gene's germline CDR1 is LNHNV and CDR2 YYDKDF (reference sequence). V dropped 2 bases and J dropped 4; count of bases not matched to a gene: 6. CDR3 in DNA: TGTGCCACCAGCAGAACGACAGGGTACGCAGATACGCAGTATTTT. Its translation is CATSRTTGYADTQYF.

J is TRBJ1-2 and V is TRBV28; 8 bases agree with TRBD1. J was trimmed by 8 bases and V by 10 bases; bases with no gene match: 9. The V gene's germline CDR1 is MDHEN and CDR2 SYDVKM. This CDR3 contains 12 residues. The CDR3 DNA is TGTGCCATCCTACAGGGGGGTCAGGGCTACACCTTC. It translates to CAILQGGQGYTF.

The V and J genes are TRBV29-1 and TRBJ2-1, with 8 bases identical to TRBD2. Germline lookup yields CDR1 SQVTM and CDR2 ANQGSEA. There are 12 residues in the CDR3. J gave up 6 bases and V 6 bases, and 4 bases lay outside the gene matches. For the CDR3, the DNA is TGCAGCGTGACCAGCGGGGGCAATGAGCAGTTCTTC. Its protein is CSVTSGGNEQFF.